This passage covers 5 T cell receptor beta chains from one sample sequenced in a study of immune evolution from preneoplasia to lung adenocarcinoma. TCRdb's table, derived via immunoSEQ multiplex PCR, lists solely in-frame clones and lacks some. The profile shows roughly 5,000 clones, around 80% of them singletons. Specimen: FFPE normal lung tissue adjacent to the tumor. These receptors were taken from a person over 45 with lung adenocarcinoma.

This clone was found a few times. V and J are TRBV28 and TRBJ2-3; the D is unclear. V lost 3 bases to trimming and J lost 3 bases, with 4 bases between them. This CDR3 has 12 amino acids. Germline V CDR1 and CDR2: MDHEN, SYDVKM. This CDR3 is CASSFRTDTQYF. The CDR3, as DNA: TGTGCCAGCAGTTTTAGGACAGATACGCAGTATTTT. Looking up the rest from reference TRBV28 and TRBJ2-3 gives the full variable domain: DVKVTQSSRYLVKRTGEKVFLECVQDMDHENMFWYRQDPGLGLRLIYFSYDVKMKEKGDIPEGYSVSREKKERFSLILESASTNQTSMYLCASSFRTDTQYFGPGTRLTVL.

This chain joins TRBV30 and TRBJ2-3; 10 bases match TRBD2. The V gene end was trimmed by 2 bases and the J gene end by 4 bases; junction bases not matched to a gene: 12. The germline V gene has CDR1 GTSNPN and CDR2 SVGIG (reference sequence). The CDR3 length is 17 residues. CDR3 protein: CAWSSSPLAGVADTQYF. The CDR3 DNA follows: TGTGCCTGGAGTTCCAGCCCCCTAGCGGGAGTTGCAGATACGCAGTATTTT.

The chain recombines TRBV5-4 with TRBJ1-1, with 8 bases aligning to TRBD1. Looked up from germline, CDR1 is SGHNT and CDR2 is YYREEE (reference sequence). The CDR3 is 13 residues long. J gave up 6 bases and V 4 bases, and 5 bases lay outside the gene matches. This CDR3 reads CASSRGQGAEAFF. In DNA, the CDR3 is TGTGCCAGCAGCCGCGGACAGGGAGCTGAAGCTTTCTTT.

This clone appeared once. The chain carries TRBV6-1 and TRBJ2-7; D tentatively reads TRBD1 or TRBD2 (5 bases each). The germline gives CDR1 MNHNS, CDR2 SASEGT. The length of the CDR3 is 14 residues. V lost 7 bases and J lost 1, with 14 bases in between. Here the CDR3 reads CASNRDAASYEQYF. The CDR3 DNA reads as TGTGCCAGCAACCGGGACGCGGCGTCCTACGAGCAGTACTTC.

The gene calls are TRBV21-1 and TRBJ2-7; the table assigns TRBD2, which was not confirmed against the DNA. TRBV21-1 is flagged as a pseudogene. The CDR3 has 19 residues. Written as DNA, the CDR3 is TGTGCCAGCAGGCATACAGGAGGCCAACATCGCGGGAAAACCTACGAGCAGTACTTC. Translating it yields CASRHTGGQHRGKTYEQYF.